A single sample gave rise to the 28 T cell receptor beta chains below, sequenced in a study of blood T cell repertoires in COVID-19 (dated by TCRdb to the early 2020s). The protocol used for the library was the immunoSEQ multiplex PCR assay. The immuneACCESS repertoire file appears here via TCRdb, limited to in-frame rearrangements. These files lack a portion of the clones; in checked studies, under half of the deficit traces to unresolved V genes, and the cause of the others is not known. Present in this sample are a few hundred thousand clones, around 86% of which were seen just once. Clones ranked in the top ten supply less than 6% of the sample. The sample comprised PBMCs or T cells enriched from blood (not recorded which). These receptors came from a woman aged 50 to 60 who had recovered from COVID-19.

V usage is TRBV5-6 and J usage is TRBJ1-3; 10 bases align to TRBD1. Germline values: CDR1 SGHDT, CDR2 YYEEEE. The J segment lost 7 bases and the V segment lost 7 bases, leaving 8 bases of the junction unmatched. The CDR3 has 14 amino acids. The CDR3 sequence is CASRTGTGVNTIYF. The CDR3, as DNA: TGTGCCAGCCGAACCGGGACAGGGGTCAACACCATATATTTT.

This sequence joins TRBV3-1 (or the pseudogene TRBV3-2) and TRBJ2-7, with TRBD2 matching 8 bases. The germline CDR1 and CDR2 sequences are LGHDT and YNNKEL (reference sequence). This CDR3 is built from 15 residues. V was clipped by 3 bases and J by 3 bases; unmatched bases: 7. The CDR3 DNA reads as TGTGCCAGCAGCCACGGGCGGGGGGCGGACTACGAGCAGTACTTC. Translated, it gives CASSHGRGADYEQYF.

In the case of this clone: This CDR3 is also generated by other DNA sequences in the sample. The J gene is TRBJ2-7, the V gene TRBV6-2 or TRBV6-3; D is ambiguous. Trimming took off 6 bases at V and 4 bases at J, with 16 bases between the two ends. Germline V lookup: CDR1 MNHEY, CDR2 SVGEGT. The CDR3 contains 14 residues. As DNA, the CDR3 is TGTGCCAGCAGCTCTACGCTAAAACCATACGAGCAGTACTTC. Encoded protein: CASSSTLKPYEQYF.

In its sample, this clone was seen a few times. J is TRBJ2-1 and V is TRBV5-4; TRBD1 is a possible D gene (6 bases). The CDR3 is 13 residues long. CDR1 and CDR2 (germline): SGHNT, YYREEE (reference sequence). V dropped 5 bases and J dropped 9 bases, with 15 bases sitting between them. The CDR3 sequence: CASSLQGNGEQFF. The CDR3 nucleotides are TGTGCCAGCAGTTTACAGGGTAACGGTGAGCAGTTCTTC.

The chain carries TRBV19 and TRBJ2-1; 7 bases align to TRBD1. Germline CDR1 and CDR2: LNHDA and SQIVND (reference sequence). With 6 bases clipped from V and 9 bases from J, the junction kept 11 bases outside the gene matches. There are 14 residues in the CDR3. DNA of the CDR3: TGTGCCAGTAGAGTCGGGACAGTCGGTAGTGAGCAGTTCTTC. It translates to CASRVGTVGSEQFF.

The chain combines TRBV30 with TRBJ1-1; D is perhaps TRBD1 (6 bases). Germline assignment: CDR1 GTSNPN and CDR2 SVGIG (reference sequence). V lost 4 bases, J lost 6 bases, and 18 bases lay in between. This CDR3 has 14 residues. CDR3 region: CAWTNLPGEPEAFF. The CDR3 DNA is TGTGCCTGGACCAACCTGCCAGGGGAGCCTGAAGCTTTCTTT.

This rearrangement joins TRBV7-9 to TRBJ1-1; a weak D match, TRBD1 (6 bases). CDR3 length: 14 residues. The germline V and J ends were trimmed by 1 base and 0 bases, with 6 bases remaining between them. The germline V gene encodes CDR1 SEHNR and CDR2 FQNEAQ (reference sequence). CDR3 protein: CASSLGTVNTEAFF. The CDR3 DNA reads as TGTGCCAGCAGCTTAGGGACAGTGAACACTGAAGCTTTCTTT. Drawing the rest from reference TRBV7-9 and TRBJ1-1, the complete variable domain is DTGVSQNPRHKITKRGQNVTFRCDPISEHNRLYWYRQTLGQGPEFLTYFQNEAQLEKSRLLSDRFSAERPKGSFSTLEIQRTEQGDSAMYLCASSLGTVNTEAFFGQGTRLTVV.

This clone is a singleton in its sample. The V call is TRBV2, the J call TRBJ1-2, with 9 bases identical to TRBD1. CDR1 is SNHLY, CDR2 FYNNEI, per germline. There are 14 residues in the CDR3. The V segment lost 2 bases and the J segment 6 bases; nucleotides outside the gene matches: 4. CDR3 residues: CASSERGQGHGYTF. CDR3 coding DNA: TGTGCCAGCAGTGAACGGGGACAGGGACATGGCTACACCTTC.

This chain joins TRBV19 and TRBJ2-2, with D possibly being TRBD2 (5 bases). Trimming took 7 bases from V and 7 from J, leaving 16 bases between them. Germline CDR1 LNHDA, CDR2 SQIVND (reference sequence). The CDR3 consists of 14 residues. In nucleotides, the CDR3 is TGTGCCAGTACCGGGATCCGGCTGGGCGGGGAGCTGTTTTTT. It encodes CASTGIRLGGELFF. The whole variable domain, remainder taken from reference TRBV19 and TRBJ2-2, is DGGITQSPKYLFRKEGQNVTLSCEQNLNHDAMYWYRQDPGQGLRLIYYSQIVNDFQKGDIAEGYSVSREKKESFPLTVTSAQKNPTAFYLCASTGIRLGGELFFGEGSRLTVL.

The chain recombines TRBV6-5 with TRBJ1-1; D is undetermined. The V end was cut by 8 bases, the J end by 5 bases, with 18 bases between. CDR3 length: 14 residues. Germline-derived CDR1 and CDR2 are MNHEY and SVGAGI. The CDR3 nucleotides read TGTGCCAGCTCTCCCAGGCGGGAGAGTACTGAAGCTTTCTTT. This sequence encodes CASSPRRESTEAFF.

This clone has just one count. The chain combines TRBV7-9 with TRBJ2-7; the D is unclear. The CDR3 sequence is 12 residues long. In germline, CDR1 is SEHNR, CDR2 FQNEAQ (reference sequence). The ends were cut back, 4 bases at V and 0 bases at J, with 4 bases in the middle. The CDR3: CASSYGSYEQYF. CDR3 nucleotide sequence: TGTGCCAGCAGCTACGGCTCCTACGAGCAGTACTTC.

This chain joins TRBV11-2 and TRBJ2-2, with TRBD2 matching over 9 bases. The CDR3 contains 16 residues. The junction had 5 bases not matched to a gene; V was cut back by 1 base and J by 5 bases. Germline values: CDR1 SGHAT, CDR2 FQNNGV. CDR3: CASSLVLAGRTGELFF. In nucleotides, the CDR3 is TGTGCCAGCAGCTTAGTTCTAGCGGGGAGAACCGGGGAGCTGTTTTTT.

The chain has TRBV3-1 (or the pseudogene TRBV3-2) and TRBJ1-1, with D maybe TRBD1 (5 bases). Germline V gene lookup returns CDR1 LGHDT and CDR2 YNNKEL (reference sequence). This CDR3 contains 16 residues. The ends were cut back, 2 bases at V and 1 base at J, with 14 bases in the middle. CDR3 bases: TGTGCCAGCAGCCAATTGGGGGGAGAGGGGAACACTGAAGCTTTCTTT. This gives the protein CASSQLGGEGNTEAFF.

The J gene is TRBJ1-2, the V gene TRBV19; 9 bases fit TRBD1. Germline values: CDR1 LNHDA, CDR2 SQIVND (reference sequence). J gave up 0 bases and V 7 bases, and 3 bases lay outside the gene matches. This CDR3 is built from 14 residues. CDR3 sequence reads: CASTRTGANYGYTF. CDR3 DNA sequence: TGTGCCAGTACCCGGACAGGGGCTAACTATGGCTACACCTTC. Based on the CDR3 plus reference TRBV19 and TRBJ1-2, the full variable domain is DGGITQSPKYLFRKEGQNVTLSCEQNLNHDAMYWYRQDPGQGLRLIYYSQIVNDFQKGDIAEGYSVSREKKESFPLTVTSAQKNPTAFYLCASTRTGANYGYTFGSGTRLTVV.

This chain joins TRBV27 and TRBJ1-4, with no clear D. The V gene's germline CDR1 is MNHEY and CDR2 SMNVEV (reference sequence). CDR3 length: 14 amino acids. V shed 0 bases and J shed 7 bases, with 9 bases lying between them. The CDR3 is CASSLSPRAEKLFF. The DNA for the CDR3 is TGTGCCAGCAGTTTATCTCCGAGGGCTGAAAAACTGTTTTTT.

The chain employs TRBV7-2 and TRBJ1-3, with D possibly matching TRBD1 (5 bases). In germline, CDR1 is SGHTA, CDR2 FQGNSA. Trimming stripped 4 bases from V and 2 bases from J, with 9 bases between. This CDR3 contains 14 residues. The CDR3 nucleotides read TGTGCCAGCAGCTCGGAGACAGCTGGAAACACCATATATTTT. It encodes CASSSETAGNTIYF.

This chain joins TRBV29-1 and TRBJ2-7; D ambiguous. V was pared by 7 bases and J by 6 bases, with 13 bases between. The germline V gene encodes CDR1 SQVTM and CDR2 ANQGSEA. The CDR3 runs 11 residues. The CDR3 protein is CSATSGGEQYF. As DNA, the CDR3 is TGCAGCGCTACTTCAGGTGGCGAGCAGTACTTC.

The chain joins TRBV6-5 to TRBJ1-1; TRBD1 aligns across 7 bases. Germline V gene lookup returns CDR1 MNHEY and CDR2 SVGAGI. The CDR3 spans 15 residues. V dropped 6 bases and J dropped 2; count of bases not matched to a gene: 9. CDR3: CASRRSTGTNTEAFF. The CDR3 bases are TGTGCCAGCAGGAGGTCGACAGGGACCAACACTGAAGCTTTCTTT.

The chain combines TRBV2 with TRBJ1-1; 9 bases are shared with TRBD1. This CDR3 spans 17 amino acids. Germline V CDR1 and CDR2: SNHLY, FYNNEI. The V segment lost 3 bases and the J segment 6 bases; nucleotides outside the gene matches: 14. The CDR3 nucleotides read TGTGCCAGCAGTGAGCGCGGGGACAGGGCCCCCGGTCCTGAAGCTTTCTTT. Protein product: CASSERGDRAPGPEAFF.

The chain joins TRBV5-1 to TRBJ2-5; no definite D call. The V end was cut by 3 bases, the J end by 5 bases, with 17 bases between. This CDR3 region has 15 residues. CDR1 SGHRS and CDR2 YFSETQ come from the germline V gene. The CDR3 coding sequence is TGCGCCAGCAGCTCAGGCCACAGTATTCCGGAGACCCAGTACTTC. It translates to CASSSGHSIPETQYF. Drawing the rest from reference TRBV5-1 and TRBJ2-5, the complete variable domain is KAGVTQTPRYLIKTRGQQVTLSCSPISGHRSVSWYQQTPGQGLQFLFEYFSETQRNKGNFPGRFSGRQFSNSRSEMNVSTLELGDSALYLCASSSGHSIPETQYFGPGTRLLVL.

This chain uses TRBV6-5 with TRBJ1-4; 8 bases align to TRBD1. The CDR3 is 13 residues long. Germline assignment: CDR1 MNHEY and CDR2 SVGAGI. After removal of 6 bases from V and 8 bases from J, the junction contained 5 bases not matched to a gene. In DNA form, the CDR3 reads TGTGCCAGCAGGGACAGGGTTTGGGAAAAACTGTTTTTT. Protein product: CASRDRVWEKLFF.

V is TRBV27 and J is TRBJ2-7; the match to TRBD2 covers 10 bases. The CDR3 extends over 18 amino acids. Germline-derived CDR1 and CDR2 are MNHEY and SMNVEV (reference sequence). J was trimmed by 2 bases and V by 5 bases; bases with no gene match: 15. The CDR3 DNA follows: TGTGCCAGCAGTCCGGGACTAGCGTCTCCAATGGGGCCCTACGAGCAGTACTTC. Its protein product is CASSPGLASPMGPYEQYF.

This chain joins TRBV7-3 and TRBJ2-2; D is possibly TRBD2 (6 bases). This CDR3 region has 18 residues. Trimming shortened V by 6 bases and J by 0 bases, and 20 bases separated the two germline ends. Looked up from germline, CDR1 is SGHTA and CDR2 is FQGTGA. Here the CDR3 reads CASRPIGTPPSNTGELFF. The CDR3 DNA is TGTGCCAGCAGACCCATAGGGACTCCCCCCTCGAACACCGGGGAGCTGTTTTTT.

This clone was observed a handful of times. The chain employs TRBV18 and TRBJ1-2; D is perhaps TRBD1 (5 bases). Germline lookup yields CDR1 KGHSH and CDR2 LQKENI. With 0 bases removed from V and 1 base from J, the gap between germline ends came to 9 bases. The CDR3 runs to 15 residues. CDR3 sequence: CASSPPDSDNYGYTF. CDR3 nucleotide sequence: TGTGCCAGCTCACCACCCGACAGCGATAACTATGGCTACACCTTC.

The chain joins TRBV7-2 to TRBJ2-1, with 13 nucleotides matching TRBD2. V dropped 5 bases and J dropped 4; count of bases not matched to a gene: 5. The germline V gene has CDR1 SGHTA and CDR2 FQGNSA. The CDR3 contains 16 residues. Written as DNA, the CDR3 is TGTGCCAGCAGCATCACTAGCGGGGGGGTTTACAATGAGCAGTTCTTC. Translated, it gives CASSITSGGVYNEQFF.

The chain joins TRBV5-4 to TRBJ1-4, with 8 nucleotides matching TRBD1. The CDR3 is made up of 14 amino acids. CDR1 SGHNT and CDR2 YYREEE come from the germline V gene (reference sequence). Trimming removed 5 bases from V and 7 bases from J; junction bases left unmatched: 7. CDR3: CASSPGTGSEKLFF. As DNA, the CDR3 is TGTGCCAGCAGTCCCGGGACAGGTTCTGAAAAACTGTTTTTT.

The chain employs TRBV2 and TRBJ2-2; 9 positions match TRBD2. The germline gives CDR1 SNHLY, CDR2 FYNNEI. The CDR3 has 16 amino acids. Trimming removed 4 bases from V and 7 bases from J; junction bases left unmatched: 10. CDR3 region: CASSAGGGAVGGELFF. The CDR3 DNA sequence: TGTGCCAGCAGTGCTGGCGGGGGGGCCGTTGGCGGGGAGCTGTTTTTT.

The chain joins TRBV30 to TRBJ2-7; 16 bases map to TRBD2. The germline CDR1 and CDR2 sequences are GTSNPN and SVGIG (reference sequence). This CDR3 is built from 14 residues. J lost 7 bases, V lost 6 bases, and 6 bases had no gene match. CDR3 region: CACRGTSGRGEQYF. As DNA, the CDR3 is TGTGCCTGCCGGGGGACTAGCGGGAGGGGGGAGCAGTACTTC.